The sequence of this T cell receptor beta chain was determined in a study of blood T cell repertoires in COVID-19. Across the whole study: Material from acute and convalescent COVID-19 was sourced from the United States, Italy and Spain. Sample material is recorded as cDNA or gDNA derived from T cells, B-cell-depleted T cells, or PBMCs.

Source study methods: The authors estimated nucleated cell counts from reference gene primer amplification. The protocol was immunoSEQ multiplex PCR, while the TCRdb copy is restricted to in-frame clones and leaves out a portion. The V and J calls and the clone size are those of that table, but D and trimming were determined from the DNA. The repertoire holds 250,000 to 400,000 clones, about 88% seen once, with 2% to 3% in the top ten. Between the trimmed V and J ends, which lost 0 bases and 2 bases, there was a span of 7 bases. CDR3 length equals 14 residues. Per the germline V gene, CDR1 is MNHEY and CDR2 is SVGAGI. Cohort placement rested on clinical history that participants reported themselves.

Sequences were obtained from PBMCs or T cells enriched from blood (not recorded which). The genes are TRBV6-5 and TRBJ1-2; no firm D call. The sequence was obtained from a man in his sixties who had recovered from COVID-19. In DNA, the CDR3 is TGTGCCAGCAGTTACTCCTCGGTGAACTATGGCTACACCTTC. Residues: CASSYSSVNYGYTF.